This T cell receptor (beta chain) was identified in a study of technical replicates of blood from several donors. The CDR3 extends over 13 amino acids. The junction had 4 bases not matched to a gene; V was cut back by 5 bases and J by 4 bases. The germline V gene has CDR1 SEHNR and CDR2 FQNEAQ (reference sequence). Assay: immunoSEQ multiplex PCR; the TCRdb copy retains only in-frame clones and omits some. The sample consists of around 79,000 clones, 94% of them appearing once. V is TRBV7-9 and J is TRBJ2-7; the match to TRBD1 covers 8 bases. Sequencing was carried out using T cells isolated from PBMCs. This receptor was obtained from a human donor in good health. The CDR3 DNA sequence: TGTGCCAGCAGCCCCAGGGGGCGATACGAGCAGTACTTC. Residues: CASSPRGRYEQYF.